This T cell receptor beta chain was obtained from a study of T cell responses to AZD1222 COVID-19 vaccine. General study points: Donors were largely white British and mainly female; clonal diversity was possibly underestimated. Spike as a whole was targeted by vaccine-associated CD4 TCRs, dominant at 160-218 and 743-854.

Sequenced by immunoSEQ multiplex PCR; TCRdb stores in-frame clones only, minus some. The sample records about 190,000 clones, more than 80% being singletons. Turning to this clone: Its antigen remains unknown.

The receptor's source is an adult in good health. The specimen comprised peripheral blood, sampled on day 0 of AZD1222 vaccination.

The CDR3: CASSFRQGRDGYTF. DNA for the CDR3: TGCGCCAGCAGCTTTCGACAGGGGAGGGATGGCTACACCTTC. The V call is TRBV5-1, the J call TRBJ1-2, with 8 bases matching TRBD1. The CDR3 length is 14 residues. Germline V gene data show CDR1 as SGHRS and CDR2 as YFSETQ. V lost 2 bases and J lost 6; bases outside the gene matches: 6.